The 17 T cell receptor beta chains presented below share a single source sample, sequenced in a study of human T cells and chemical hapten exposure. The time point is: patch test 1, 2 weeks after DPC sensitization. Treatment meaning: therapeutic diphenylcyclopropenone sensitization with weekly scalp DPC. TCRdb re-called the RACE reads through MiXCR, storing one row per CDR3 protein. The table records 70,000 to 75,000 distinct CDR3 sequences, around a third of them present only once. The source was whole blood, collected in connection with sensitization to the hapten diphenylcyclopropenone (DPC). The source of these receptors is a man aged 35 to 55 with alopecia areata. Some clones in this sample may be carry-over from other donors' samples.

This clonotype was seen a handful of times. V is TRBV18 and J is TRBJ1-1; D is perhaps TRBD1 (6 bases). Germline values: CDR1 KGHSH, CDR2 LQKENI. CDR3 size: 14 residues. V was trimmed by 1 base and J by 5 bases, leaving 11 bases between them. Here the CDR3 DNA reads TGTGCCAGCTCACCACTGCACAGGGAGACTGAAGCTTTCTTT. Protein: CASSPLHRETEAFF.

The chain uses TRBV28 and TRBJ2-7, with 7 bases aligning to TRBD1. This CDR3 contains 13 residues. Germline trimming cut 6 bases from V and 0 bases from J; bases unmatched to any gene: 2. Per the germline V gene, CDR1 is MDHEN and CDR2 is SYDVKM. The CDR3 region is CASRRDSSYEQYF. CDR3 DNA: TGTGCCAGCAGACGGGACAGCTCCTACGAGCAGTACTTC.

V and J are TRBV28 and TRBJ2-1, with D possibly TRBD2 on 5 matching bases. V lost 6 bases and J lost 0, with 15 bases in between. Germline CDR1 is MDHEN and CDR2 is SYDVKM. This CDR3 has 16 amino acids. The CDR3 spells CASSLAGRGSYNEQFF. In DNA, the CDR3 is TGTGCCAGCAGCCTAGCAGGTCGTGGCTCCTACAATGAGCAGTTCTTC.

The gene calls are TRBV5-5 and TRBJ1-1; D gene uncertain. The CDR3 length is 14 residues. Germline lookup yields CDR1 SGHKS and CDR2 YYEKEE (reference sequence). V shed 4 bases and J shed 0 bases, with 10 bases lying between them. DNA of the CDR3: TGTGCCAGCAGCCGTACAACTCTGAACACTGAAGCTTTCTTT. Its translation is CASSRTTLNTEAFF. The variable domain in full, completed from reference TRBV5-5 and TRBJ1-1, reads DAGVTQSPTHLIKTRGQQVTLRCSPISGHKSVSWYQQVLGQGPQFIFQYYEKEERGRGNFPDRFSARQFPNYSSELNVNALLLGDSALYLCASSRTTLNTEAFFGQGTRLTVV.

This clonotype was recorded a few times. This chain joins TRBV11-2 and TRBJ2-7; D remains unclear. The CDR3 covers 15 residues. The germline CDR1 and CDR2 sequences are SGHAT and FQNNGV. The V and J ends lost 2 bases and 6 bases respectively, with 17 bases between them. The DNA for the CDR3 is TGTGCCAGCAGCTTAAGCCCCCTGGGGTCGAGCGAGCAGTACTTC. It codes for CASSLSPLGSSEQYF.

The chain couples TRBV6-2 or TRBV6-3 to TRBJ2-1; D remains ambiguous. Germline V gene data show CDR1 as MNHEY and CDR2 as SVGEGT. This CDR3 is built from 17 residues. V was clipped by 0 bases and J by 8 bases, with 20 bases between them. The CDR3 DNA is TGTGCCAGCAGTTACTCGAGTGAGATGTCAAGTCTCCATGAGCAGTTCTTC. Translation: CASSYSSEMSSLHEQFF.

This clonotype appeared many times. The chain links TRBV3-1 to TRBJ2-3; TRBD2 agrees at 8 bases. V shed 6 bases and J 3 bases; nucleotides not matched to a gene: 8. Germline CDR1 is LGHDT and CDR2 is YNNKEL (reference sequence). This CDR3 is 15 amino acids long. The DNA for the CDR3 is TGTGCCAGCAGTCGAGCGGGAGTTGATACAGATACGCAGTATTTT. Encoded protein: CASSRAGVDTDTQYF.

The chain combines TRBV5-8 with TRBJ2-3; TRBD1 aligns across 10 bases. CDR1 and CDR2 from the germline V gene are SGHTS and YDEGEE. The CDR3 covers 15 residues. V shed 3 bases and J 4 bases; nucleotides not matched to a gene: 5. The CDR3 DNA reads TGTGCCAGCAGCTCACCGGGACAGGGGCCAGATACGCAGTATTTT. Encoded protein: CASSSPGQGPDTQYF.

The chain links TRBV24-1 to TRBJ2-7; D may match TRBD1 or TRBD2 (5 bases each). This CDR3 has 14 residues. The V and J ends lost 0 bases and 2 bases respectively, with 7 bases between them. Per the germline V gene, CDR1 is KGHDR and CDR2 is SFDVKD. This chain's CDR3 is CATSDLRGAYEQYF. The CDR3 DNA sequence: TGTGCCACCAGTGATTTGCGAGGGGCCTACGAGCAGTACTTC.

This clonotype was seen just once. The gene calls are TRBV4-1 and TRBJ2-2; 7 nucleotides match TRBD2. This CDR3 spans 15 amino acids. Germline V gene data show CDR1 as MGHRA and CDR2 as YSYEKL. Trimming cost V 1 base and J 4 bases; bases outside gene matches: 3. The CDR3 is CASSQGLAATGELFF. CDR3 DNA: TGCGCCAGCAGCCAAGGTCTAGCGGCCACCGGGGAGCTGTTTTTT.

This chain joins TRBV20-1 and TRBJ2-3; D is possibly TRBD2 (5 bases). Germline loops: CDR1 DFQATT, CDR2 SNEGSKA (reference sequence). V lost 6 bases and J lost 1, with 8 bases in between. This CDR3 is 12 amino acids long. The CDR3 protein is CSAQAGTDTQYF. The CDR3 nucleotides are TGCAGTGCACAAGCGGGCACAGATACGCAGTATTTT.

CDR3 sequence: CSVEQPGVNTGELFF. CDR3 bases: TGCAGCGTTGAACAGCCAGGGGTGAACACCGGGGAGCTGTTTTTT. The chain is built from TRBV29-1 and TRBJ2-2; weak D call: TRBD1 (6 bases). The CDR3 spans 15 residues. Germline assignment: CDR1 SQVTM and CDR2 ANQGSEA. V shed 2 bases and J shed 1 base, with 11 bases lying between them.

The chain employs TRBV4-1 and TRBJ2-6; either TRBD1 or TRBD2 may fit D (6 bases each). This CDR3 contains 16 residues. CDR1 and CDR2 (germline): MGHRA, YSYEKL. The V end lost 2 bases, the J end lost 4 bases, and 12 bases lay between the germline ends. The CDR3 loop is CASSQSTGRGANVLTF. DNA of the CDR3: TGCGCCAGCAGCCAATCCACAGGGAGGGGGGCCAACGTCCTGACTTTC.

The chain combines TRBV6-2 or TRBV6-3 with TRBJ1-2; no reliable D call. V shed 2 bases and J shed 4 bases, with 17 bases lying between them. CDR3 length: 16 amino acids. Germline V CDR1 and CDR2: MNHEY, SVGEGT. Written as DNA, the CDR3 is TGTGCCAGCAGTTACCCATCGTCTGAGCTCGTCTATGGCTACACCTTC. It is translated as CASSYPSSELVYGYTF.

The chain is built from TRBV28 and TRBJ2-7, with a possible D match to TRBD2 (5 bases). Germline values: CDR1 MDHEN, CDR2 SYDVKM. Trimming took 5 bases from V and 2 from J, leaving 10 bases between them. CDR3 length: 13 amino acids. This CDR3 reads CASSTTRPYEQYF. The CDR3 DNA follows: TGTGCCAGCAGTACTACTAGACCCTACGAGCAGTACTTC.

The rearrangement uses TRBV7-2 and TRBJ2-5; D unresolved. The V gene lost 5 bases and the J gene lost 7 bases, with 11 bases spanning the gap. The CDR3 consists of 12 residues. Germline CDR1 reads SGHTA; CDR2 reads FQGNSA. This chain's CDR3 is CASSPGTGTQYF. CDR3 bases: TGTGCCAGCAGCCCAGGCACTGGGACCCAGTACTTC.

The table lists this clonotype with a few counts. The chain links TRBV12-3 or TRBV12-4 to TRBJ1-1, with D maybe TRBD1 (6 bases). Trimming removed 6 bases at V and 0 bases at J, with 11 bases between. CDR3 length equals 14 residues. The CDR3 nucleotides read TGTGCCAGCAGGGAGGACAGAGTGAACACTGAAGCTTTCTTT. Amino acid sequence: CASREDRVNTEAFF.